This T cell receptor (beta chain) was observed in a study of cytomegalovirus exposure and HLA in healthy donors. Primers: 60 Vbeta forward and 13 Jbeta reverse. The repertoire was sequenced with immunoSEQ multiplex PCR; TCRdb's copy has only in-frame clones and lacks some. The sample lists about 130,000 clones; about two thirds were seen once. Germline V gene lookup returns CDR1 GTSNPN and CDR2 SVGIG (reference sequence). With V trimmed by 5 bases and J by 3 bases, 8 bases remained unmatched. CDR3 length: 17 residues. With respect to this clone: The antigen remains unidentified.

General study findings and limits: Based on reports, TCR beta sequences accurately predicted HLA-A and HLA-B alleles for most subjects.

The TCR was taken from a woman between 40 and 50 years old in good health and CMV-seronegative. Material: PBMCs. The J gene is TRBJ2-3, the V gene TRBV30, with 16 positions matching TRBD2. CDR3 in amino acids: CAWAPGLAGGITDTQYF. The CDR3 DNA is TGTGCCTGGGCCCCGGGACTAGCGGGGGGGATAACAGATACGCAGTATTTT.